This T cell receptor (beta chain) was identified during a study of T cells in Graves' hyperthyroidism and ophthalmopathy. This clonotype was seen repeatedly, ten times or more. There are 15 residues in the CDR3. Per germline, CDR1 DFQATT and CDR2 SNEGSKA (reference sequence). Trimming stripped 1 base from V and 2 bases from J, with 9 bases between. The source material, RNA transcripts, was used to amplify TCR beta CDR3 regions. TCR CDR3 regions were first amplified by RT-PCR with HTBI primers. TCRdb fed the multiplex PCR reads into MiXCR, producing one record per CDR3 protein. The table shows around 600,000 distinct CDR3 sequences, with about a sixth occurring only once.

The receptor was derived from a woman aged 35 to 49 with Graves' ophthalmopathy. V is TRBV20-1 and J is TRBJ2-6; D may correspond to TRBD1 or TRBD2 (5 bases each). Sequenced input: blood. CDR3 in DNA: TGCAGTGCTAGAGTGCAGGGAGCTGGGGCCAACGTCCTGACTTTC. Translated, it gives CSARVQGAGANVLTF.